The following is a T cell receptor beta chain sequence with its context. Its antigen is unknown. The V and J ends lost 6 bases and 2 bases, in that order; junction bases with no gene match: 6. This CDR3 is 14 amino acids long. Germline V gene data show CDR1 as SQVTM and CDR2 as ANQGSEA. The PCR was carried out with 60 Vbeta primers and 13 Jbeta primers. In the source study's methods: Later, an analysis found around 77 million unique TCR beta chains, and approximately 10 million of these were shared. Method: immunoSEQ multiplex PCR; TCRdb's copy keeps in-frame clones and lacks some. D and trimming were read from the DNA, whereas the V and J calls and clone size are those reported in that table. The table records roughly 100,000 clones, roughly 80% of them present only once. This sample is part of a study of cytomegalovirus exposure and HLA in healthy donors. About the study: A previous analysis identified approximately 120 million unique TCR beta sequences derived from roughly 180 million T cells.

Study-level findings and limits: Cytomegalovirus-associated status was assigned to 150 or so TCR beta chains. The authors later found TCR association rates varying by HLA locus, with DRB1 most and HLA-C fewest.

The specimen was PBMCs. This clonotype was obtained from a man over 45 in good health and CMV-seropositive. The V and J genes are TRBV29-1 and TRBJ2-5, with 10 nucleotides matching TRBD2. CDR3 amino acids: CSVQTSGLQETQYF. The CDR3 nucleotides read TGCAGCGTCCAGACTAGCGGGCTACAAGAGACCCAGTACTTC.